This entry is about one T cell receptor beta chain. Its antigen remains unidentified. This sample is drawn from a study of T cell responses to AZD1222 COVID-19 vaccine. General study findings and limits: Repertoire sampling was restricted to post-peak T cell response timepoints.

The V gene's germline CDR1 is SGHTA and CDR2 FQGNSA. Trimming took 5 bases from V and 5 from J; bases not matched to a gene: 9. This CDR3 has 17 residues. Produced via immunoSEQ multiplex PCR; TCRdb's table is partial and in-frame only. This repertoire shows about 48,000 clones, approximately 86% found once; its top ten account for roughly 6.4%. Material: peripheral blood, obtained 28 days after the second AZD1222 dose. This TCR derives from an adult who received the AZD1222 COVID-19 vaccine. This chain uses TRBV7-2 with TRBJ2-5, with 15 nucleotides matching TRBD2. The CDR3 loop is CASSRGLAGGPGETQYF. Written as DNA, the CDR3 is TGTGCCAGCAGCCGCGGACTAGCGGGAGGGCCGGGGGAGACCCAGTACTTC.